The sequence of this TCR beta chain was determined in a study of response to subunit inactivated influenza vaccine. Unmatched junction bases numbered 9, after V lost 5 bases and J lost 3 bases. The CDR3 contains 15 residues. CDR1 MDHEN and CDR2 SYDVKM come from the germline V gene. TCRdb re-analysed the RT-PCR reads in MiXCR, keeping a single row per CDR3 protein. The sample consists of 500,000 to 550,000 distinct CDR3 sequences, under 8.5% of them appearing once. Findings and caveats of the study: With each seasonal influenza vaccination, the authors suggested, few new T cells are recruited.

As concerns this clonotype: Its target is unknown.

This clonotype was sampled from a man aged 45 to 75 who received an inactivated influenza vaccine. The genes are TRBV28 and TRBJ2-7; 8 positions agree with TRBD2. The sample consisted of PBMCs from blood, taken approximately 25 months after vaccination. CDR3 DNA: TGTGCCAGCAGTATAAGCGGGGGCCTGAACTACGAGCAGTACTTC. This translates into CASSISGGLNYEQYF.